This TCR beta chain was recovered during a study of shared clonotypes between healthy human individuals. The study enrolled healthy HIV-negative adults without recent acute infections or vaccinations as donors. The CDR3 is 14 residues long. The ends lost 3 bases at V and 4 bases at J; junction bases unmatched: 5. Germline V gene lookup returns CDR1 SGHVS and CDR2 FQNEAQ. Sorted subsets were amplified in replicate PCRs using about 210 ng DNA, tens of thousands of T cell genomes. This table comes from immunoSEQ multiplex PCR, and its TCRdb copy is limited to in-frame clones, with some not included. The top ten clones hold 0.1% to 0.15% of a sample with some 2.1 million clones, 85% to 95% of them seen once.

The rearrangement uses TRBV7-8 and TRBJ1-1; 7 bases are a match to TRBD1. Specimen: naive CD4+ T cells sorted from blood. Sample subset: CD45RA+ positively selected. This TCR was recovered from a man aged 18 to 30 in good health. The CDR3 protein is CASSFGGTVTEAFF. CDR3 DNA: TGTGCCAGCAGCTTTGGCGGGACAGTCACTGAAGCTTTCTTT.